The subject of this entry is one T cell receptor (beta chain). Its antigen is currently not known. Nothing much larger sits one base from this clone, and base qualities are not available. The sample is drawn from a study of T cells in Graves' hyperthyroidism and ophthalmopathy (dated by TCRdb to between 2018 and 2020). In the study overall: Peripheral blood samples were taken at initial diagnosis, before any treatment was given. To identify distinguishing TCR V-J signatures, a discovery cohort of about 100 patients was used, comprising approximately 40 with Graves' ophthalmopathy and around 57 with stable Graves' hyperthyroidism. Prospective prediction of ophthalmopathy was tested in an independent validation cohort of under 20 hyperthyroidism patients and around 16 patients who later progressed to ophthalmopathy. The 100 or so discovery patients were randomly split 7:3 into training and test sets. In addition, the study compared T-cell repertoires in thyroid tissue and in blood from five to seven Graves' hyperthyroidism patients. Once sampling was done, hyperthyroidism patients were given methimazole at a starting dose of 30 mg daily, whereas ophthalmopathy patients were given high-dose intravenous methylprednisolone. The paper reports TCR Vbeta CDR3 sequencing of roughly 140 peripheral blood samples: fewer than 50 ophthalmopathy, roughly 74 hyperthyroidism and about 17 progressor patients.

The germline V gene sets CDR1 to SGDLS and CDR2 to YYNGEE. The CDR3 measures 14 amino acids from cysteine to phenylalanine. The only DNA kept is the CDR3, 42 bases in frame from the first base. Cut back by 4 bases and 4 bases, the V and J ends lie 12 bases apart. What the authors observed across the whole study: In validation, the model predicted progression to ophthalmopathy a median of around 6.5 months before onset, with about 67% sensitivity and around 76% specificity. Most expanded thyroid clonotypes (frequency above 0.001) were also detected in blood, a finding suggesting that blood repertoires may reflect thyroid immune responses. Sample size was not statistically predetermined, and investigators were not blinded to group allocation. A model built on a 13 V-J signature distinguished ophthalmopathy from stable hyperthyroidism, reaching roughly 88% sensitivity and about 81% specificity in cross-validation and 80%/75% in testing.

TCR beta CDR3 regions were amplified from RNA transcripts. The first round of RT-PCR for the TCR CDR3 was performed with the HTBI primer set and the Qiagen OneStep RT-PCR kit. A second multiplex PCR round built the libraries, followed by size selection and purification. Sequencing of the libraries was done on an Illumina HiSeq2000 using paired-end 100 bp reads. Concerning the study's data processing: SOAPnuke was used to process the raw data, with reads discarded if the reads contained adapters or uncalled bases, had a mean Phred below 15, or lacked an exact constant-primer or identifier match. High-quality paired reads were merged with COPE v1.2.5, and unique nucleotide sequences were defined as clonotypes. MiTCR v1.1 was used to align the clonotypes against IMGT TRBV, TRBD and TRBJ reference segments. The analysis was restricted to V-J combinations with a frequency above 0.0001, which together covered just over 99% of the repertoires. A TCS score was defined as the ratio between F50 (clonal expansion) and ExV (chaos), using BLOSUM62-based TCRdist between CDR3 peptides within each V-J. Welch's t-statistics and random forest reduced around 510 V-J features to around 14, which were used in a naive Bayes classifier (R e1071). The public reads were reanalyzed by TCRdb: fastp trimming at Q25, MiXCR alignment, in-frame beta chains only. Identical CDR3 proteins give one entry, which carries the most common genes and DNA. TCRdb, not the authors, supplied the V and J calls. Here the sample has 300,000 to 450,000 distinct CDR3 sequences; about 15% occur a single time. 34% of the sample lies in the top ten.

Hyperthyroidism patients were newly diagnosed, with disease duration under 2 months, and aged 18 to 65 years. Any patient with an uncontrolled infection, another autoimmune disease, pregnancy or lactation was excluded. Diagnoses were based on clinical symptoms, serum thyroxine and TRAb, thyroid ultrasound and orbital computed tomography. Blood from progressor patients was drawn when they were first diagnosed with hyperthyroidism, before any ophthalmopathy symptoms appeared. PBMCs were separated from under 11 ml of fresh peripheral blood using Ficoll-Paque density gradient centrifugation. Progressor patients were defined as those initially diagnosed with Graves' hyperthyroidism in whom ophthalmopathy developed during follow-up. Trizol reagent was used to extract total RNA, and RNA quality was then checked on an Agilent 2100 Bioanalyzer.

Sequenced: blood. This TCR came from a woman in her thirties with Graves' hyperthyroidism that later progressed to Graves' ophthalmopathy. The chain links TRBV9 with TRBJ1-5; a confident D gene designation cannot be given. CDR3 loop: CASSPGLENQPQHF. The base sequence is TGTGCCAGCAGCCCTGGGCTCGAAAATCAGCCCCAGCATTTT.